This T cell receptor beta chain derives from a study of identifying expanded T cells in peripheral blood. The repertoire was sequenced with immunoSEQ multiplex PCR; TCRdb's copy has only in-frame clones and lacks some. This table has approximately 90,000 clones, 70% to 90% appearing once. Germline V CDR1 and CDR2: MNHNS, SASEGT. This CDR3 contains 13 residues. V dropped 8 bases and J dropped 8 bases, with 16 bases sitting between them. Collection occurred without any documented infections or immune events in donors. The clonotype comes from a person aged 18 to 69 in good health. The V and J genes are TRBV6-1 and TRBJ2-1; D gene uncertain. The material sequenced was blood. The CDR3 sequence is CASRPFVVDEQFF. The CDR3 nucleotides are TGTGCCAGCCGACCGTTTGTGGTTGATGAGCAGTTCTTC.